The 14 T cell receptor beta chains reported below all come from one sample, sequenced in a study of response to subunit inactivated influenza vaccine. TCRdb independently ran MiXCR on the RT-PCR reads; one entry per CDR3 protein. Of approximately 310,000 distinct CDR3 sequences in the sample, 21% were seen once. The specimen comprised PBMCs from blood, sampled about 20 months after vaccination. The receptors come from a man aged 45 to 75 who received an inactivated influenza vaccine.

This clonotype was detected many times. The chain links TRBV19 to TRBJ1-1; D is perhaps TRBD1 (5 bases). Trimming removed 6 bases at V and 1 base at J, with 18 bases between. The CDR3 is made up of 16 amino acids. The V gene's germline CDR1 is LNHDA and CDR2 SQIVND (reference sequence). The CDR3 protein is CASSETSTDQNTEAFF. CDR3 sequence (DNA): TGTGCCAGTAGCGAGACTTCGACAGACCAGAACACTGAAGCTTTCTTT.

This clonotype was found a few times. The chain couples TRBV20-1 to TRBJ1-1; tentatively, D is TRBD1 (5 bases). Trimming took off 4 bases at V and 2 bases at J, with 14 bases between the two ends. The CDR3 runs to 14 residues. The germline gives CDR1 DFQATT, CDR2 SNEGSKA (reference sequence). The CDR3 region has the DNA TGCAGTGCTATGAGGGGCGGGAGTAACACTGAAGCTTTCTTT. It specifies CSAMRGGSNTEAFF.

This chain links TRBV6-2 or TRBV6-3 with TRBJ2-3; D may match TRBD1 or TRBD2 (7 bases each). V lost 2 bases and J 1 base, leaving 10 bases between the germline ends. Germline-derived CDR1 and CDR2 are MNHEY and SVGEGT. This CDR3 has 15 amino acids. The CDR3 loop reads CASSYQGGGTDTQYF. Here the CDR3 DNA reads TGTGCCAGCAGTTACCAGGGGGGGGGCACAGATACGCAGTATTTT.

The chain combines TRBV7-9 with TRBJ2-3; unclear D gene. Germline loops: CDR1 SEHNR, CDR2 FQNEAQ (reference sequence). The CDR3 has 14 residues. V was trimmed by 1 base and J by 6 bases, leaving 11 bases between them. CDR3 DNA: TGTGCCAGCAGCTTAGGTCCCGGACGGGATACGCAGTATTTT. Translated, it gives CASSLGPGRDTQYF.

The genes are TRBV7-2 and TRBJ2-2; no reliable D call. Germline CDR1 SGHTA, CDR2 FQGNSA. The V end was cut by 2 bases, the J end by 6 bases, with 13 bases between. This CDR3 comprises 15 residues. The CDR3, as DNA: TGTGCCAGCAGCTTAAATTCCCGTCTGGCCGGGGAGCTGTTTTTT. Its translation is CASSLNSRLAGELFF.

This clonotype was picked up a small number of times. The chain links TRBV12-3 or TRBV12-4 to TRBJ2-7; D is possibly TRBD1 (5 bases). This CDR3 spans 15 amino acids. Trimming pared 4 bases from V and 3 bases from J, leaving 16 bases between. The DNA for the CDR3 is TGTGCCAGCAGTTACAACCCGGACATTAACTACGAGCAGTACTTC. Protein product: CASSYNPDINYEQYF.

This chain connects TRBV12-3 or TRBV12-4 to TRBJ2-1, with 8 bases fitting TRBD1. With 0 bases clipped from V and 8 bases from J, the junction kept 6 bases outside the gene matches. This CDR3 spans 15 amino acids. In nucleotides, the CDR3 is TGTGCCAGCAGTTTAGCCGGGACAGGTGGCGATGAGCAGTTCTTC. Encoded protein: CASSLAGTGGDEQFF.

The J gene is TRBJ2-3, the V gene TRBV10-3; a weak D match, TRBD1 (5 bases). The V end was cut by 7 bases, the J end by 2 bases, with 13 bases between. Germline CDR1 ENHRY, CDR2 SYGVKD. The CDR3 is 14 residues long. CDR3 amino acids: CAIKRQSNTDTQYF. The CDR3 DNA sequence: TGTGCCATCAAGCGACAGAGCAACACAGATACGCAGTATTTT.

This clonotype was recorded a few times. V gene TRBV28 combines with J gene TRBJ1-1, with a tentative D call TRBD1 (5 bases). Trimming took off 3 bases at V and 1 base at J, with 9 bases between the two ends. This CDR3 spans 14 amino acids. Germline V gene sequence: CDR1 MDHEN, CDR2 SYDVKM. CDR3 region: CASSLSGPNTEAFF. CDR3 nucleotides: TGTGCCAGCAGTTTGTCAGGGCCGAACACTGAAGCTTTCTTT. The variable domain in full, with the rest retrieved from reference TRBV28 and TRBJ1-1, is DVKVTQSSRYLVKRTGEKVFLECVQDMDHENMFWYRQDPGLGLRLIYFSYDVKMKEKGDIPEGYSVSREKKERFSLILESASTNQTSMYLCASSLSGPNTEAFFGQGTRLTVV.

This clonotype was counted at least ten times. The genes are TRBV7-2 and TRBJ1-5, with TRBD1 identical over 9 bases. With V trimmed by 5 bases and J by 4 bases, 3 bases remained unmatched. This CDR3 spans 14 amino acids. Per germline, CDR1 SGHTA and CDR2 FQGNSA. The CDR3 coding sequence is TGTGCCAGCAGCGAAGACAGGGGGAATCAGCCCCAGCATTTT. Translated: CASSEDRGNQPQHF.

The chain uses TRBV12-3 or TRBV12-4 and TRBJ1-4; 8 bases align to TRBD1. The CDR3 is made up of 13 amino acids. V lost 2 bases, J lost 8 bases, and 1 base stayed unmatched. The CDR3 protein is CASSLRDREKLFF. The CDR3 DNA reads as TGTGCCAGCAGTTTAAGGGACAGGGAAAAACTGTTTTTT.

The chain recombines TRBV12-3 or TRBV12-4 with TRBJ2-7; 7 bases align to TRBD1. Trimming cost V 6 bases and J 6 bases; bases outside gene matches: 14. The CDR3 runs to 15 residues. The DNA of the CDR3 is TGTGCCAGCAGGGGGACGGGCAGGGGGTTTTCCGAGCAGTACTTC. Protein sequence: CASRGTGRGFSEQYF.

The chain uses TRBV20-1 and TRBJ1-6, with TRBD1 matching over 11 bases. This CDR3 has 14 residues. Germline V gene lookup returns CDR1 DFQATT and CDR2 SNEGSKA (reference sequence). J was trimmed by 7 bases and V by 7 bases; bases with no gene match: 6. The CDR3 nucleotides are TGCAGTGTCGGACAGGGGGCGCGGAATTCACCCCTCCACTTT. Translation: CSVGQGARNSPLHF.

This clonotype was recorded a few times. V and J are TRBV11-2 and TRBJ2-1; D unresolved. CDR3 length: 12 residues. Germline values: CDR1 SGHAT, CDR2 FQNNGV. V lost 2 bases to trimming and J lost 7 bases, with 6 bases between them. The CDR3 reads CASSLLANEQFF. The CDR3 coding sequence is TGTGCCAGCAGCTTATTGGCGAATGAGCAGTTCTTC. The whole variable domain, filled in from reference TRBV11-2 and TRBJ2-1, reads EAGVAQSPRYKIIEKRQSVAFWCNPISGHATLYWYQQILGQGPKLLIQFQNNGVVDDSQLPKDRFSAERLKGVDSTLKIQPAKLEDSAVYLCASSLLANEQFFGPGTRLTVL.